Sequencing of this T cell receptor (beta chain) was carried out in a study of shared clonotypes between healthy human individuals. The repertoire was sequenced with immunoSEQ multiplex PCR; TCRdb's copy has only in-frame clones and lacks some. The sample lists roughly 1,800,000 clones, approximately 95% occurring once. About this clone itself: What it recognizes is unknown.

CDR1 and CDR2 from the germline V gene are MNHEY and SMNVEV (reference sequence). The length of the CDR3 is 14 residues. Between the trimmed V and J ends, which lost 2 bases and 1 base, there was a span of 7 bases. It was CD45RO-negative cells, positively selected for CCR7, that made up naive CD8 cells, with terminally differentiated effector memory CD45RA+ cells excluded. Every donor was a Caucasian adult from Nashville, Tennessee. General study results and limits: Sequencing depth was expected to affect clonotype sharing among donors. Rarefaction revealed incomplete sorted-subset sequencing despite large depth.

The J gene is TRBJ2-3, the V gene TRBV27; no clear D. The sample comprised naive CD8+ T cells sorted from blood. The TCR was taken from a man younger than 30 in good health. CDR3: CASSLIPGTDTQYF. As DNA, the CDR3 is TGTGCCAGCAGTTTAATACCCGGCACAGATACGCAGTATTTT.